The 3 T cell receptor beta chains listed next were all sequenced from one sample in a study of post-analysis software for immune sequencing data. Regarding the study as a whole: Patients carried several TRBV segments more frequently than controls did, and TRBV5-6, TRBV5-1 and TRBV20-1 were among them.

Presence of unique molecular identifiers characterized the TCR beta cDNA libraries. MiXCR was run by TCRdb on the PCR reads, yielding one entry per CDR3 protein. This table has about half a million distinct CDR3 sequences, around 40% appearing once. Their cognate antigens are unknown. The sequenced sample was blood. These receptors all come from a girl aged 5-17 years with multiple sclerosis.

The CDR3 sequence: CASSLRLLVSYNEQFF. The CDR3 DNA sequence: TGTGCCAGCAGCTTAAGGCTTCTGGTTTCCTACAATGAGCAGTTCTTC. The chain uses TRBV7-3 and TRBJ2-1, with D hard to call. Germline CDR1 and CDR2: SGHTA and FQGTGA. Trimming removed 1 base from V and 1 base from J, with 11 bases in between. The CDR3 contains 16 residues.

This clonotype was observed a handful of times. The chain links TRBV20-1 to TRBJ2-7; D possibly corresponds to TRBD2 (6 bases). This CDR3 region has 15 residues. Between the trimmed V and J ends, which lost 0 bases and 3 bases, there was a span of 15 bases. Looked up from germline, CDR1 is DFQATT and CDR2 is SNEGSKA (reference sequence). CDR3 loop: CSARDHGRRDYEQYF. The CDR3 coding sequence is TGCAGTGCTAGAGATCACGGGCGGAGGGACTACGAGCAGTACTTC.

This clonotype was seen a handful of times. The rearrangement links TRBV10-3 to TRBJ2-3; 8 bases match TRBD2. The CDR3 is made up of 12 amino acids. Looked up from germline, CDR1 is ENHRY and CDR2 is SYGVKD. Losses at the gene ends were 9 bases for V and 3 bases for J; bases not matched to a gene: 2. CDR3 loop: CAMRGVTDTQYF. The CDR3 region has the DNA TGTGCCATGCGGGGGGTTACAGATACGCAGTATTTT.